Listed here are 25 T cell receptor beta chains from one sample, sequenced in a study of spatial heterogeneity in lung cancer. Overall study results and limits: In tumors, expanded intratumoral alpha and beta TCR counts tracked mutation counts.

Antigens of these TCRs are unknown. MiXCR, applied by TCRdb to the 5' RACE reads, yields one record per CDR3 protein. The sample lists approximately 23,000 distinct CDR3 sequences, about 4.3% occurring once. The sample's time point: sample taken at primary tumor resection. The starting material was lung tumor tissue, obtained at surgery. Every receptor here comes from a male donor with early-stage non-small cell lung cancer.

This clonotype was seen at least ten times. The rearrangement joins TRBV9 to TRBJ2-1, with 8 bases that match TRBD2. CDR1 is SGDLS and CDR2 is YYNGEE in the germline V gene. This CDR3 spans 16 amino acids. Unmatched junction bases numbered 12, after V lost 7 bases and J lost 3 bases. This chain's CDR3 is CASSHAGTRVYNEQFF. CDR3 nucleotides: TGTGCCAGCTCCCACGCCGGGACTAGAGTCTACAATGAGCAGTTCTTC.

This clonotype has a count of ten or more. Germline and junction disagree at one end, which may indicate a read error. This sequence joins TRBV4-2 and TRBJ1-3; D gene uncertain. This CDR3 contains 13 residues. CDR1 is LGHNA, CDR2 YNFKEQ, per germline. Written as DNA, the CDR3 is TGTGCCAGCAGCCAAGGCGAAGGAAGCACCATATATTTT. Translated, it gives CASSQGEGSTIYF.

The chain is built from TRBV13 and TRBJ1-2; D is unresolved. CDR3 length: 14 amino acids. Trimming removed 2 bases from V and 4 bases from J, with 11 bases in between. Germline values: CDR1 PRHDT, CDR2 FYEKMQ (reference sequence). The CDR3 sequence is CASSLSAASYGYTF. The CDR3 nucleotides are TGTGCCAGCAGCTTAAGTGCGGCCAGCTATGGCTACACCTTC. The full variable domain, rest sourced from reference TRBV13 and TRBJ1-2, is AAGVIQSPRHLIKEKRETATLKCYPIPRHDTVYWYQQGPGQDPQFLISFYEKMQSDKGSIPDRFSAQQFSDYHSELNMSSLELGDSALYFCASSLSAASYGYTFGSGTRLTVV.

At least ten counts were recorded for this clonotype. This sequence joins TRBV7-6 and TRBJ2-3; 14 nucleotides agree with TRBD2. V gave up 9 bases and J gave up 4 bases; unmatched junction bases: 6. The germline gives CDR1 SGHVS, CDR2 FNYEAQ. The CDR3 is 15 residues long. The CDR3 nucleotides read TGTGCCAGTTTCGGACTAGCGGGGGGTGCAGATACGCAGTATTTT. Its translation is CASFGLAGGADTQYF.

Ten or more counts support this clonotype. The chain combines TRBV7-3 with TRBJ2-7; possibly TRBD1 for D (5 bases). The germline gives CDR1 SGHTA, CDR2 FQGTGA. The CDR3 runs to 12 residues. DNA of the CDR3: TGTGCATCCAAGGGGCGGACCGACGAGCAGTACTTC. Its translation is CASKGRTDEQYF.

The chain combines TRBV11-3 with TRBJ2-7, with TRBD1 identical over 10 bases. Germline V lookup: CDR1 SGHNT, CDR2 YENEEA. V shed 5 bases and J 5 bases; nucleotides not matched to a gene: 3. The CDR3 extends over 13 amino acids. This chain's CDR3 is CASSPGTGDEQYF. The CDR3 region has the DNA TGTGCCAGCAGCCCCGGGACAGGGGACGAGCAGTACTTC.

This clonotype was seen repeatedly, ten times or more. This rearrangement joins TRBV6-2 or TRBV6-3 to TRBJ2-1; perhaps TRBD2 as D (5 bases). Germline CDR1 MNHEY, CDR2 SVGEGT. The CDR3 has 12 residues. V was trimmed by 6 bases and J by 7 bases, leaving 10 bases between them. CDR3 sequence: CASSHSENEQFF. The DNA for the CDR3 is TGTGCCAGCAGCCATAGCGAGAATGAGCAGTTCTTC.

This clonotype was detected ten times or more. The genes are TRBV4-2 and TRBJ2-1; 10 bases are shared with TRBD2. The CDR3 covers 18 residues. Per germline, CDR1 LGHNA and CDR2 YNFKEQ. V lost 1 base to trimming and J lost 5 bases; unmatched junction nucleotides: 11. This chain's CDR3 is CASSQAGGTSGTNNEQFF. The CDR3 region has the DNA TGTGCCAGCAGCCAAGCCGGCGGAACTAGCGGGACTAACAATGAGCAGTTCTTC.

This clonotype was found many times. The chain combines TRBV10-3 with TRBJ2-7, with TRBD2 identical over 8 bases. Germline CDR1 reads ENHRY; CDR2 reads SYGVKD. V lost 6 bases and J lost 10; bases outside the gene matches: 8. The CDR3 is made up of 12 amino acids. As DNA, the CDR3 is TGTGCCATCAGCCTCGGGAGCGGGGGACAGTACTTC. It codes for CAISLGSGGQYF.

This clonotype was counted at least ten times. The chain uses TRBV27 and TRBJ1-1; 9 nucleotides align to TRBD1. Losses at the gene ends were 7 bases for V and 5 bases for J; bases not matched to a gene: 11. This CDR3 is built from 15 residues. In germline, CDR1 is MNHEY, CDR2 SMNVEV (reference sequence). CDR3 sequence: CASIPWGQGETEAFF. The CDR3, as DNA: TGTGCCAGCATCCCCTGGGGACAGGGAGAAACTGAAGCTTTCTTT.

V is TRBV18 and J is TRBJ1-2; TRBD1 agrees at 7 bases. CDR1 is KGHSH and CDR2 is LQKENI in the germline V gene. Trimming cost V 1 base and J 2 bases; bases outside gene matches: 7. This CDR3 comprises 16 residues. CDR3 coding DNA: TGTGCCAGCTCACCACTCACAGGGGAAAGGAACTATGGCTACACCTTC. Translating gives CASSPLTGERNYGYTF.

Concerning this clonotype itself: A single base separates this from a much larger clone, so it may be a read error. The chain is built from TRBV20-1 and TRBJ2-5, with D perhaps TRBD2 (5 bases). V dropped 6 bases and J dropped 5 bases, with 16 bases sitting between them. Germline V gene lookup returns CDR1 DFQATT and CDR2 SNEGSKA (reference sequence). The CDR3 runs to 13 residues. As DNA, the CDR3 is TGCAGTGCCACTAGGACCAGCCATGAGACCCAGTACTTC. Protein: CSATRTSHETQYF.

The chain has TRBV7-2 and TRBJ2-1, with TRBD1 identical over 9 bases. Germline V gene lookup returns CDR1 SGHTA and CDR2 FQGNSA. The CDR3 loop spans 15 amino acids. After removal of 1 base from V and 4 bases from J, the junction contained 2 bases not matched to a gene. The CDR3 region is CASSLGTGVYNEQFF. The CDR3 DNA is TGTGCCAGCAGCTTAGGGACAGGGGTTTACAATGAGCAGTTCTTC.

CDR3 sequence reads: CAWSTLGRTEAFF. DNA of the CDR3: TGTGCCTGGAGTACCCTGGGAAGGACTGAAGCTTTCTTT. The chain recombines TRBV30 with TRBJ1-1; D unresolved. Trimming cost V 2 bases and J 5 bases, with 12 bases left between them. The CDR3 loop spans 13 amino acids. The germline V gene has CDR1 GTSNPN and CDR2 SVGIG (reference sequence).

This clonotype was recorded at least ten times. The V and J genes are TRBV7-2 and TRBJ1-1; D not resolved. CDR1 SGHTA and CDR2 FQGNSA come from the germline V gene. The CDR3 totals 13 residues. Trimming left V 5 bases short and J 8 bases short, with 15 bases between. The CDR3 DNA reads TGTGCCAGCAGCCCCCAAAGCCCACAAGAAGCTTTCTTT. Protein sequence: CASSPQSPQEAFF.

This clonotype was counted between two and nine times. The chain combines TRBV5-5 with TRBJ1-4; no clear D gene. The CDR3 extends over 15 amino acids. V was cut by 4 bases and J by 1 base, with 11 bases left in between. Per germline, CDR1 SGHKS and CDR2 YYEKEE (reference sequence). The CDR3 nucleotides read TGTGCCAGCAGCCCGAATCCGTTAACTAATGAAAAACTGTTTTTT. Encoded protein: CASSPNPLTNEKLFF. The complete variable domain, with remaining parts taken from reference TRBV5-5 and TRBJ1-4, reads DAGVTQSPTHLIKTRGQQVTLRCSPISGHKSVSWYQQVLGQGPQFIFQYYEKEERGRGNFPDRFSARQFPNYSSELNVNALLLGDSALYLCASSPNPLTNEKLFFGSGTQLSVL.

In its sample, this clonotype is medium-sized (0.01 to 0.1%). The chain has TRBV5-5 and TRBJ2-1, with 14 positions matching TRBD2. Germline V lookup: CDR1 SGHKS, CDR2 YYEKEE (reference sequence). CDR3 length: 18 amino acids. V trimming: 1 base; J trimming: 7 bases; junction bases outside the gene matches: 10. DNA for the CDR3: TGTGCCAGCAGCTTGCGCAGTACGGGGACTAGCGGGAGTAATGAGCAGTTCTTC. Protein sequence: CASSLRSTGTSGSNEQFF.

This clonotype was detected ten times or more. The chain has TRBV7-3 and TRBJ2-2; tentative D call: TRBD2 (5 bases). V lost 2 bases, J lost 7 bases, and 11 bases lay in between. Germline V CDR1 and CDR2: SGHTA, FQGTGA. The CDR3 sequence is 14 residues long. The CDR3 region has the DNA TGTGCCAGCAGCTTAGAGCCACGGGGCGGGGAGCTGTTTTTT. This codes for CASSLEPRGGELFF.

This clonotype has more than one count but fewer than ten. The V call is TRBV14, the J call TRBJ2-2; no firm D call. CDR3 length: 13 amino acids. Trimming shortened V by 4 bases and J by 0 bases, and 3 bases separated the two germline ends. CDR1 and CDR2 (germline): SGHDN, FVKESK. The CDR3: CASSRSNTGELFF. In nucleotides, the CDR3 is TGTGCCAGCAGCCGGTCGAACACCGGGGAGCTGTTTTTT.

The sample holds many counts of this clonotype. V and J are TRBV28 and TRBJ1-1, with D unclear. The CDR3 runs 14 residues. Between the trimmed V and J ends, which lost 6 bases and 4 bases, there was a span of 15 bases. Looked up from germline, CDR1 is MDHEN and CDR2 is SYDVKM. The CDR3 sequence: CASSSAGLGTEAFF. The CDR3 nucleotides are TGTGCCAGCAGCTCCGCTGGGTTGGGCACTGAAGCTTTCTTT.

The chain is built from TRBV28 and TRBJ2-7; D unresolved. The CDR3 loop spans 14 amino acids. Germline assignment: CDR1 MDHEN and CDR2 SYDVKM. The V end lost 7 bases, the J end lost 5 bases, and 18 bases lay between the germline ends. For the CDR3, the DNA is TGTGCCAGCACCCTTCTTATTAATCAGGACGAGCAGTACTTC. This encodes CASTLLINQDEQYF.

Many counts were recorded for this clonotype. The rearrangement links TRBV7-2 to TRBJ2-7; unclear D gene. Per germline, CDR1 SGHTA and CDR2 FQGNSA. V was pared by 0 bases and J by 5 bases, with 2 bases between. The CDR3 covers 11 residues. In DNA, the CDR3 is TGTGCCAGCAGCTTAGCACACGAGCAGTACTTC. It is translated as CASSLAHEQYF. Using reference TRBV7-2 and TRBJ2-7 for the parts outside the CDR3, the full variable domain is GAGVSQSPSNKVTEKGKDVELRCDPISGHTALYWYRQSLGQGLEFLIYFQGNSAPDKSGLPSDRFSAERTGGSVSTLTIQRTQQEDSAVYLCASSLAHEQYFGPGTRLTVT.

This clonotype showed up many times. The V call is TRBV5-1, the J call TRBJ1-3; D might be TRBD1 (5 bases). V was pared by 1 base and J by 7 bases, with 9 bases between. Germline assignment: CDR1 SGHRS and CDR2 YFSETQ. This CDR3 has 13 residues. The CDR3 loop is CASSLQGSNTIYF. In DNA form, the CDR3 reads TGCGCCAGCAGCTTGCAGGGTAGCAACACCATATATTTT.

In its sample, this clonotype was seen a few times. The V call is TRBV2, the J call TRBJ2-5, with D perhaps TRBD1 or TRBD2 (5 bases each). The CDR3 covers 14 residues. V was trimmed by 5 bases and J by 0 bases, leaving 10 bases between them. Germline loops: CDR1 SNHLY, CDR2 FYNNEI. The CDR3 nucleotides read TGTGCCAGCAGTTTTCCGGGACACCAAGAGACCCAGTACTTC. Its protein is CASSFPGHQETQYF.

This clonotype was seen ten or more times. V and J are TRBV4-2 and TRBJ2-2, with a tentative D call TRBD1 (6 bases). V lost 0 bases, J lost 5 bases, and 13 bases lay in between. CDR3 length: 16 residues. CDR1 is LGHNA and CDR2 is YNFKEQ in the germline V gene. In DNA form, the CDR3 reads TGTGCCAGCAGCCAAGACTACAGGGCCAGTACCGGGGAGCTGTTTTTT. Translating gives CASSQDYRASTGELFF.